This T cell receptor beta chain was documented in a study of Ad26.COV2.S vaccination and SARS-CoV-2 variants. As for the study in general: Donor allocation was to the COV1001 Ad26.COV2.S trial arm. Study-wide points: Vaccinees displayed broader spike-specific TCR repertoires than placebo recipients.

With respect to this clone: The antigen remains unidentified.

As for treatment: about 20 received Ad26.COV2.S at low or high dose, single or two shots; about 5 received placebo; per-sample allocation not given. Day 63 after the first vaccine or placebo injection was the time point for sampling. An adult donor aged 18-55 years was enrolled in Boston. Built on an Ad26 vector, the vaccine expressed Wuhan-strain SARS-CoV-2 spike. This table comes from immunoSEQ multiplex PCR, and its TCRdb copy is limited to in-frame clones, with some not included. The table has 300,000 to 400,000 clones, 75% to 90% seen once. CDR3 size: 13 residues. The V gene lost 2 bases and the J gene lost 7 bases, with 12 bases spanning the gap.

The chain has TRBV12-3 or TRBV12-4 and TRBJ2-7; TRBD2 might be the D (6 bases). The source of this sequence is a person between 18 and 65 years old who received the Ad26.COV2.S COVID-19 vaccine or a placebo. Sequenced material: peripheral blood, taken in a trial of Ad26.COV2.S vaccine versus placebo. The chain's CDR3 is CASSLKRTTEQYF. CDR3 DNA sequence: TGTGCCAGCAGTTTAAAACGGACTACGGAGCAGTACTTC.